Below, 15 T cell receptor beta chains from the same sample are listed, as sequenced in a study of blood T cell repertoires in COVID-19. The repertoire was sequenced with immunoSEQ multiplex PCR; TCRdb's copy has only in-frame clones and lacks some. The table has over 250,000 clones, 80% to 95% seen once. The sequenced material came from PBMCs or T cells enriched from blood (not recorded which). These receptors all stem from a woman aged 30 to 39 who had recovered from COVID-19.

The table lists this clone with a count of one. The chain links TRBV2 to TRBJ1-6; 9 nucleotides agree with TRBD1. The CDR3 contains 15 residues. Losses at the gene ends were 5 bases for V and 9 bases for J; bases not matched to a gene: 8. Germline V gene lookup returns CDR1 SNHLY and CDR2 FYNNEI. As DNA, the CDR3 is TGTGCCAGCAGTCAACCGGGACAGGGTCGTTCACCCCTCCACTTT. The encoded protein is CASSQPGQGRSPLHF. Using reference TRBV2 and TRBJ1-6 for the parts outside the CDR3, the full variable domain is EPEVTQTPSHQVTQMGQEVILRCVPISNHLYFYWYRQILGQKVEFLVSFYNNEISEKSEIFDDQFSVERPDGSNFTLKIRSTKLEDSAMYFCASSQPGQGRSPLHFGNGTRLTVT.

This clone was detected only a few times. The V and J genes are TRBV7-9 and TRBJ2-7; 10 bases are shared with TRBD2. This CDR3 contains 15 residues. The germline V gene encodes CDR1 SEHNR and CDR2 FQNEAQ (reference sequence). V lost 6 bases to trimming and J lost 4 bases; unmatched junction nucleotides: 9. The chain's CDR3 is CASRVTSGTQYEQYF. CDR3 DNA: TGTGCCAGCAGAGTCACTAGCGGGACACAATACGAGCAGTACTTC.

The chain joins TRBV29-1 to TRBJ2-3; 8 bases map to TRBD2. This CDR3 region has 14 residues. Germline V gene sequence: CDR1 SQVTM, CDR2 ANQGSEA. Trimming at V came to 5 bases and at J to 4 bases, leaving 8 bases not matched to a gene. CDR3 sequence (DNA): TGCAGCGTTCGAGCGGGAGTTGGCGCAGATACGCAGTATTTT. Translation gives CSVRAGVGADTQYF.

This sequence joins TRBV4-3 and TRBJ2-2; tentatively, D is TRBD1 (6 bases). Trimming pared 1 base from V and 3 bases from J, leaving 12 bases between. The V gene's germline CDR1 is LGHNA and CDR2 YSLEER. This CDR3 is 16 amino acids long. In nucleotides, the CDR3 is TGCGCCAGCAGCCAAGGGGCAGGGGCGGACACCGGGGAGCTGTTTTTT. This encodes CASSQGAGADTGELFF.

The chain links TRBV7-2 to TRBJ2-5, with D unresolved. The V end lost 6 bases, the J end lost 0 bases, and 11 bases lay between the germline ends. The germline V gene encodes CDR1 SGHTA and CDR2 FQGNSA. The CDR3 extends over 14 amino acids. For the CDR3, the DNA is TGTGCCAGCAGAACAAGTTTGTACCAAGAGACCCAGTACTTC. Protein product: CASRTSLYQETQYF.

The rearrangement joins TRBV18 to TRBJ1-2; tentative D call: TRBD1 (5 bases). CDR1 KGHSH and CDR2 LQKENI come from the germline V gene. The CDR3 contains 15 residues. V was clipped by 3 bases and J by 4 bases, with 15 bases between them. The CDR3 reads CASSPSGSGVYGYTF. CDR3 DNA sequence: TGTGCCAGCTCACCCTCCGGCTCGGGGGTCTATGGCTACACCTTC.

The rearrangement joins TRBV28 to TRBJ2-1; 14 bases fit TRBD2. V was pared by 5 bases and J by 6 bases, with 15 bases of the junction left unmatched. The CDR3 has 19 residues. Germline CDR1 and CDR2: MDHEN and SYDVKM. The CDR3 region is CASSPGTSGSFGASNEQFF. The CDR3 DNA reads TGTGCCAGCAGTCCCGGGACTAGCGGGAGCTTTGGGGCCTCCAATGAGCAGTTCTTC.

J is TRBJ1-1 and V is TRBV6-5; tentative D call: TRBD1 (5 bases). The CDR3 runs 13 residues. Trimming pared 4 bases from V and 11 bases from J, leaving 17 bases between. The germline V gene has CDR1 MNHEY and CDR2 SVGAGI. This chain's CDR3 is CASSSHNGRDAFF. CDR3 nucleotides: TGTGCCAGCAGTTCCCACAACGGGAGGGACGCTTTCTTT.

In DNA form, the CDR3 reads TGTGCCAGCAGACAGACACTAGCATCCTACGAGCAGTACTTC. It encodes CASRQTLASYEQYF. This chain links TRBV27 with TRBJ2-7, with D possibly TRBD2 on 6 matching bases. Germline assignment: CDR1 MNHEY and CDR2 SMNVEV (reference sequence). V shed 6 bases and J shed 1 base, with 13 bases lying between them. The length of the CDR3 is 14 residues.

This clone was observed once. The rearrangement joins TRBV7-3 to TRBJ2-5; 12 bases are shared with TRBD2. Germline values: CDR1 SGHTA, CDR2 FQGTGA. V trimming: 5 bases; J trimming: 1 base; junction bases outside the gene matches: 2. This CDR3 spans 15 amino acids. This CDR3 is CASSRTSGTQETQYF. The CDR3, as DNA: TGTGCCAGCAGCCGGACTAGCGGGACCCAAGAGACCCAGTACTTC. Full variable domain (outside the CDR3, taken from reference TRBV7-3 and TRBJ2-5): GAGVSQTPSNKVTEKGKYVELRCDPISGHTALYWYRQSLGQGPEFLIYFQGTGAADDSGLPNDRFFAVRPEGSVSTLKIQRTERGDSAVYLCASSRTSGTQETQYFGPGTRLLVL.

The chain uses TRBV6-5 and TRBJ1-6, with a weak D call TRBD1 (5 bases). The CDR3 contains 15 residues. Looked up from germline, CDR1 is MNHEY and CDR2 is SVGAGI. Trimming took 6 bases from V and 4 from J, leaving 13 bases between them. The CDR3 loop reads CASSGSGGYNSPLHF. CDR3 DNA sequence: TGTGCCAGCAGCGGAAGCGGGGGTTATAATTCACCCCTCCACTTT.

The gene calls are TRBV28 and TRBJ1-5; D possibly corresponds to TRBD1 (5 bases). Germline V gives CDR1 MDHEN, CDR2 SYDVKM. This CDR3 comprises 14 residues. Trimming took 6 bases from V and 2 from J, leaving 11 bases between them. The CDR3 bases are TGTGCCAGCAGGGACACCAGGGGCAATCAGCCCCAGCATTTT. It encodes CASRDTRGNQPQHF.

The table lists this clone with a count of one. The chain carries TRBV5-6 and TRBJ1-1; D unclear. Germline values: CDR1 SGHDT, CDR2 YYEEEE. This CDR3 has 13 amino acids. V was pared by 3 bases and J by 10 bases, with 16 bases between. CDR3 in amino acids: CASSSGAWFGAFF. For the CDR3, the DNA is TGTGCCAGCAGCTCCGGTGCGTGGTTTGGAGCTTTCTTT.

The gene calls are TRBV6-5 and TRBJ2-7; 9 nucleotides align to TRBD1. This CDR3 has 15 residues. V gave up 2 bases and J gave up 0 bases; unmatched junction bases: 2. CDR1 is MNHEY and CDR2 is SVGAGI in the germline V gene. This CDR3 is CASSYRDRASYEQYF. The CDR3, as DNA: TGTGCCAGCAGTTACCGGGACAGGGCCTCCTACGAGCAGTACTTC.

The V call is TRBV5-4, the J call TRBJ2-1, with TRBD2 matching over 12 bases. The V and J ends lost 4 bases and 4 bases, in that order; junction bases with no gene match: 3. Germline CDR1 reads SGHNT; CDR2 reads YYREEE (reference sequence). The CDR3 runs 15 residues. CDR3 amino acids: CASSRTSGTYNEQFF. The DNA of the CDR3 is TGTGCCAGCAGCAGGACTAGCGGGACGTACAATGAGCAGTTCTTC.